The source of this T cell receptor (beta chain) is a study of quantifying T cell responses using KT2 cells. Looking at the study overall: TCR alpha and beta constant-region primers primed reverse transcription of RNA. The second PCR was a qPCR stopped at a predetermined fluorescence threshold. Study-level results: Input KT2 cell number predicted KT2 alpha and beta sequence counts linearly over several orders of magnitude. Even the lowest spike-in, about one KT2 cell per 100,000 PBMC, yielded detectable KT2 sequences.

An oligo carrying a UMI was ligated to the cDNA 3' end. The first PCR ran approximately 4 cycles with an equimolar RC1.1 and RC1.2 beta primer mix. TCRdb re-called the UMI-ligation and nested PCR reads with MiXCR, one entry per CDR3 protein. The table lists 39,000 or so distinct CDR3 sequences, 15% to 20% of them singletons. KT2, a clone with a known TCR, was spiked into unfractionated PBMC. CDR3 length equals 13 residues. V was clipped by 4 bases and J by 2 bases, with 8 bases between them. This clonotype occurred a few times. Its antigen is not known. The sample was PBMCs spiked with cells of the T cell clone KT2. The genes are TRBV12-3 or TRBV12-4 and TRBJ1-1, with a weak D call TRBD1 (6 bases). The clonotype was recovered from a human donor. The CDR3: CASSSTGNTEAFF. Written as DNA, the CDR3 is TGTGCCAGCAGTTCGACAGGAAACACTGAAGCTTTCTTT.